The 25 T cell receptor beta chains below all came from one sample that was sequenced in a study of blood T cell repertoires in COVID-19. Method: immunoSEQ multiplex PCR; TCRdb's copy keeps in-frame clones and lacks some. The sample includes some 270,000 clones, 75% to 85% of them seen just once. Material for sequencing was PBMCs or T cells enriched from blood (not recorded which). These receptors were obtained from a woman in her fifties or sixties with acute COVID-19.

The CDR3 reads CASSPLGGGAHETQYF. The DNA of the CDR3 is TGTGCCAGCAGCCCCCTGGGTGGGGGGGCACATGAGACCCAGTACTTC. The V call is TRBV7-7, the J call TRBJ2-5, with D possibly matching TRBD2 (7 bases). Germline lookup yields CDR1 SSHAT and CDR2 FNYEAQ (reference sequence). The CDR3 is 16 residues long. Trimming removed 5 bases from V and 5 bases from J, with 21 bases in between. Full variable domain (remainder filled in from reference TRBV7-7 and TRBJ2-5): GAGVSQSPRYKVTKRGQDVTLRCDPISSHATLYWYQQALGQGPEFLTYFNYEAQPDKSGLPSDRFSAERPEGSISTLTIQRTEQRDSAMYRCASSPLGGGAHETQYFGPGTRLLVL.

This clone was observed once. The genes are TRBV5-4 and TRBJ1-4; 7 bases fit TRBD1. V dropped 0 bases and J dropped 7; count of bases not matched to a gene: 6. Germline CDR1 and CDR2: SGHNT and YYREEE (reference sequence). The CDR3 has 15 residues. The CDR3 here is CASSLVIQGSEKLFF. The CDR3 nucleotides are TGTGCCAGCAGCTTGGTAATACAGGGGAGTGAAAAACTGTTTTTT.

This clone was recorded a few times. The chain combines TRBV27 with TRBJ1-2; TRBD1 is a possible D gene (6 bases). Germline CDR1 is MNHEY and CDR2 is SMNVEV (reference sequence). The CDR3 has 14 amino acids. V dropped 6 bases and J dropped 0 bases, with 11 bases sitting between them. The CDR3 is CASRPGVANYGYTF. CDR3 coding DNA: TGTGCCAGCAGGCCAGGGGTTGCTAACTATGGCTACACCTTC.

The gene calls are TRBV2 and TRBJ2-3; 10 bases agree with TRBD2. Losses at the gene ends were 5 bases for V and 5 bases for J; bases not matched to a gene: 7. The CDR3 totals 15 residues. Looked up from germline, CDR1 is SNHLY and CDR2 is FYNNEI. Here the CDR3 DNA reads TGTGCCAGCAGTTTAGCGGGGGGTTTGGTAGATACGCAGTATTTT. Translation: CASSLAGGLVDTQYF.

The rearrangement uses TRBV4-1 and TRBJ1-3, with TRBD1 identical over 7 bases. Looked up from germline, CDR1 is MGHRA and CDR2 is YSYEKL. There are 17 residues in the CDR3. The J segment lost 0 bases and the V segment lost 3 bases, leaving 8 bases of the junction unmatched. The CDR3 loop reads CASSHSTGTVSGNTIYF. The DNA of the CDR3 is TGCGCCAGCAGCCACAGTACCGGGACAGTCTCTGGAAACACCATATATTTT.

This clone was detected a few times. V usage is TRBV7-2 and J usage is TRBJ2-7, with 8 bases matching TRBD2. V was pared by 2 bases and J by 2 bases, with 2 bases of the junction left unmatched. This CDR3 region has 14 residues. Per germline, CDR1 SGHTA and CDR2 FQGNSA. CDR3 sequence: CASSLRGGTYEQYF. As DNA, the CDR3 is TGTGCCAGCAGCTTACGGGGGGGGACCTACGAGCAGTACTTC.

The genes are TRBV12-5 and TRBJ2-2; D might be TRBD1 (5 bases). The CDR3 is 16 residues long. The V gene lost 3 bases and the J gene lost 4 bases, with 15 bases spanning the gap. Germline V gene sequence: CDR1 LGHNT, CDR2 FRNRAP. CDR3 in amino acids: CASGLGVGAVTGELFF. The CDR3 bases are TGTGCTAGTGGTTTAGGGGTAGGGGCGGTCACCGGGGAGCTGTTTTTT.

This sequence joins TRBV3-1 (or the pseudogene TRBV3-2) and TRBJ1-2, with D possibly TRBD1 on 6 matching bases. Deletions cut 6 bases from V and 4 bases from J, with 15 bases between. CDR3 length: 14 residues. The germline gives CDR1 LGHDT, CDR2 YNNKEL (reference sequence). Here the CDR3 DNA reads TGTGCCAGCAGACATTACAGGGACATCTATGGCTACACCTTC. Residues: CASRHYRDIYGYTF.

Only a few counts were recorded for this clone. This chain joins TRBV27 and TRBJ2-7, with TRBD2 matching 8 bases. This CDR3 comprises 14 residues. Germline V gene sequence: CDR1 MNHEY, CDR2 SMNVEV (reference sequence). V shed 5 bases and J 5 bases; nucleotides not matched to a gene: 8. DNA of the CDR3: TGTGCCAGCAGTAAGACTAGCGTCTCTCACGAGCAGTACTTC. This translates into CASSKTSVSHEQYF.

The chain joins TRBV7-9 to TRBJ2-7; D perhaps matches TRBD2 (5 bases). In germline, CDR1 is SEHNR, CDR2 FQNEAQ (reference sequence). The V end was cut by 4 bases, the J end by 0 bases, with 10 bases between. The CDR3 totals 14 residues. CDR3 bases: TGTGCCAGCAGCTCGGACTGGAGCTCCTACGAGCAGTACTTC. Its protein product is CASSSDWSSYEQYF.

The genes are TRBV5-1 and TRBJ2-1; 13 bases align to TRBD2. The CDR3 is 16 residues long. Germline V lookup: CDR1 SGHRS, CDR2 YFSETQ. The V and J ends lost 7 bases and 5 bases, in that order; junction bases with no gene match: 9. The CDR3 DNA reads TGCGCCAGCGGTGCGACTAGCGGGGGGCCTAACAATGAGCAGTTCTTC. Translating gives CASGATSGGPNNEQFF.

The rearrangement links TRBV6-5 to TRBJ1-5; D is possibly TRBD1 (5 bases). Germline CDR1 reads MNHEY; CDR2 reads SVGAGI. CDR3 length equals 15 residues. With 0 bases removed from V and 7 bases from J, the gap between germline ends came to 13 bases. CDR3 in DNA: TGTGCCAGCAGTTACTCGGGCAGGGTGAGGCAGCCCCAGCATTTT. Translation gives CASSYSGRVRQPQHF.

The chain couples TRBV5-1 to TRBJ1-3; D is undetermined. The CDR3 is made up of 17 amino acids. Trimming stripped 0 bases from V and 0 bases from J, with 13 bases between. Germline lookup yields CDR1 SGHRS and CDR2 YFSETQ. CDR3 amino acids: CASSLAALGNSGNTIYF. The CDR3 region has the DNA TGCGCCAGCAGCTTGGCGGCCCTCGGGAACTCTGGAAACACCATATATTTT.

The DNA of the CDR3 is TGTGCCAGCAGTGTGGGACTCACGCTGTTTTTT. Translation: CASSVGLTLFF. V and J are TRBV12-3 or TRBV12-4 and TRBJ2-2; D possibly corresponds to TRBD2 (6 bases). The CDR3 loop spans 11 amino acids. Trimming cost V 5 bases and J 13 bases, with 11 bases left between them.

This chain uses TRBV10-3 with TRBJ1-1, with D unresolved. The CDR3 runs 14 residues. The germline V gene encodes CDR1 ENHRY and CDR2 SYGVKD. Between the trimmed V and J ends, which lost 2 bases and 1 base, there was a span of 8 bases. CDR3 amino acids: CAISETDKNTEAFF. Here the CDR3 DNA reads TGTGCCATCAGTGAGACTGACAAGAACACTGAAGCTTTCTTT.

This rearrangement joins TRBV19 to TRBJ2-1, with 11 bases lining up with TRBD1. Unmatched junction bases numbered 6, after V lost 5 bases and J lost 6 bases. CDR1 LNHDA and CDR2 SQIVND come from the germline V gene (reference sequence). The CDR3 totals 15 residues. In DNA form, the CDR3 reads TGTGCCAGTAGTTTCCGGGACAGGGGGAGCAATGAGCAGTTCTTC. As protein: CASSFRDRGSNEQFF.

The rearrangement links TRBV6-1 to TRBJ2-7; TRBD1 is a possible D gene (5 bases). CDR3 length: 14 residues. V gave up 3 bases and J gave up 2 bases, with 11 bases separating them. Germline V gene data show CDR1 as MNHNS and CDR2 as SASEGT. The CDR3 nucleotides read TGTGCCAGCAGTGATGACAGTCCTACCTACGAGCAGTACTTC. The encoded protein is CASSDDSPTYEQYF.

V usage is TRBV19 and J usage is TRBJ2-7, with 7 bases identical to TRBD2. CDR1 and CDR2 (germline): LNHDA, SQIVND (reference sequence). The CDR3 has 14 amino acids. V gave up 3 bases and J gave up 3 bases; unmatched junction bases: 5. The CDR3: CASSIRGGDYEQYF. The DNA for the CDR3 is TGTGCCAGTAGTATCCGCGGGGGAGACTACGAGCAGTACTTC. The full variable domain, its missing parts supplied by reference TRBV19 and TRBJ2-7, is DGGITQSPKYLFRKEGQNVTLSCEQNLNHDAMYWYRQDPGQGLRLIYYSQIVNDFQKGDIAEGYSVSREKKESFPLTVTSAQKNPTAFYLCASSIRGGDYEQYFGPGTRLTVT.

The CDR3 sequence: CASSFSSRGAGTGELFF. CDR3 coding DNA: TGTGCCAGCAGTTTCTCCAGCCGGGGGGCGGGGACCGGGGAGCTGTTTTTT. The rearrangement joins TRBV7-2 to TRBJ2-2; D perhaps matches TRBD2 (7 bases). This CDR3 is 17 amino acids long. Germline CDR1 and CDR2: SGHTA and FQGNSA. V lost 6 bases and J 5 bases, leaving 22 bases between the germline ends.

CDR3 nucleotide sequence: TGTGCCAGCAGCCCATCTCCGGACAGGGGGAATCAGCCCCAGCATTTT. Translation: CASSPSPDRGNQPQHF. The chain joins TRBV7-6 to TRBJ1-5, with 10 bases lining up with TRBD1. From germline, CDR1 is SGHVS and CDR2 FNYEAQ. This CDR3 spans 16 amino acids. V trimming: 5 bases; J trimming: 4 bases; junction bases outside the gene matches: 8. Supplemented by reference TRBV7-6 and TRBJ1-5, the full variable domain reads GAGVSQSPRYKVTKRGQDVALRCDPISGHVSLYWYRQALGQGPEFLTYFNYEAQQDKSGLPNDRFSAERPEGSISTLTIQRTEQRDSAMYRCASSPSPDRGNQPQHFGDGTRLSIL.

This clone appeared once. At the DNA level, this CDR3 is encoded by other sequences in the same sample as well. This chain uses TRBV4-3 with TRBJ2-1; D call uncertain. V lost 0 bases to trimming and J lost 4 bases, with 7 bases between them. The V gene's germline CDR1 is LGHNA and CDR2 YSLEER. The CDR3 totals 14 residues. The CDR3 spells CASSQDGGYNEQFF. CDR3 sequence (DNA): TGCGCCAGCAGCCAAGATGGCGGATACAATGAGCAGTTCTTC.

The chain recombines TRBV5-6 with TRBJ1-6; possible D gene TRBD1, 6 bases. CDR3 size: 15 residues. Germline V gene sequence: CDR1 SGHDT, CDR2 YYEEEE. V was cut by 2 bases and J by 6 bases, with 12 bases left in between. CDR3 sequence: CASSFGGLFNSPLHF. CDR3 sequence (DNA): TGTGCCAGCAGCTTCGGGGGGCTTTTTAATTCACCCCTCCACTTT.

The V and J genes are TRBV7-2 and TRBJ2-7; TRBD2 matches at 8 bases. J was trimmed by 5 bases and V by 5 bases; bases with no gene match: 17. The CDR3 is 17 residues long. The germline V gene has CDR1 SGHTA and CDR2 FQGNSA. The DNA for the CDR3 is TGTGCCAGCAGCAAATACGCGGGGGGAATGTCTTGGCACGAGCAGTACTTC. Amino acids: CASSKYAGGMSWHEQYF.

The V gene is TRBV27, the J gene TRBJ1-1, with unresolved D. Trimming took off 1 base at V and 3 bases at J, with 9 bases between the two ends. This CDR3 region has 14 residues. Per germline, CDR1 MNHEY and CDR2 SMNVEV (reference sequence). The CDR3 DNA reads TGTGCCAGCAGTTTATATCAGTCCGACACTGAAGCTTTCTTT. This translates into CASSLYQSDTEAFF.

The chain carries TRBV27 and TRBJ2-3; 8 nucleotides match TRBD2. Per the germline V gene, CDR1 is MNHEY and CDR2 is SMNVEV (reference sequence). This CDR3 has 15 residues. The V and J ends lost 2 bases and 6 bases, in that order; junction bases with no gene match: 7. As DNA, the CDR3 is TGTGCCAGCAGTTTAAGGTGGAGCGGGGGCGATACGCAGTATTTT. This translates into CASSLRWSGGDTQYF.